These 18 T cell receptor beta chains came from one sample sequenced in a study of a mutant IDH1 vaccine in newly diagnosed glioma (dated by TCRdb to the early 2020s). The antigens of these receptors remain unknown. The intended sense of this specimen's time point label: week 47, end of study. Each vaccine dose, consisting of 300 ug of a 20-mer mutant IDH1 peptide in Montanide, was administered subcutaneously with topical imiquimod. Library generation was performed with the immunoSEQ multiplex PCR assay. The table comes from immuneACCESS by way of TCRdb, which keeps in-frame sequences with V and J called. Part of the clones is missing from these tables; in studies checked, under half for an unresolved V gene and the rest for unknown reasons. This sample holds around 100,000 clones; roughly 86% were observed only once. The biggest ten clones account for 0.75% to 0.95% of the sample. Sample: PBMCs, taken from a glioma patient whose treatment included an IDH1 peptide vaccine. These receptors were collected from a woman aged 45 to 65 with glioma.

The chain is built from TRBV6-6 and TRBJ1-2; D is unclear. This CDR3 has 13 residues. Germline lookup yields CDR1 MNHNY and CDR2 SVGAGI (reference sequence). V dropped 0 bases and J dropped 8 bases, with 10 bases sitting between them. CDR3 residues: CASSYSTSYGYTF. CDR3 bases: TGTGCCAGCAGTTACTCGACTTCCTACGGCTACACCTTC.

The rearrangement uses TRBV6-5 and TRBJ1-1; maybe TRBD1 (6 bases). Trimming stripped 6 bases from V and 1 base from J, with 9 bases between. From germline, CDR1 is MNHEY and CDR2 SVGAGI. The CDR3 length is 13 residues. The CDR3 spells CASRKTGNTEAFF. The CDR3 DNA reads as TGTGCCAGCAGGAAGACAGGGAACACTGAAGCTTTCTTT.

The rearrangement uses TRBV6-6 and TRBJ2-5; TRBD2 agrees at 7 bases. From germline, CDR1 is MNHNY and CDR2 SVGAGI (reference sequence). The CDR3 totals 12 residues. V lost 6 bases and J lost 4; bases outside the gene matches: 2. CDR3 coding DNA: TGTGCCAGCAGGACTAGCAGAGAGACCCAGTACTTC. This translates into CASRTSRETQYF.

The chain couples TRBV7-8 to TRBJ1-1; no clear D gene. V was pared by 2 bases and J by 0 bases, with 7 bases between. This CDR3 spans 14 amino acids. Germline CDR1 is SGHVS and CDR2 is FQNEAQ. The CDR3 DNA reads as TGTGCCAGCAGCTTATACGCGGTGAACACTGAAGCTTTCTTT. Encoded protein: CASSLYAVNTEAFF.

The chain joins TRBV19 to TRBJ2-1; possibly TRBD2 for D (5 bases). Per germline, CDR1 LNHDA and CDR2 SQIVND (reference sequence). This CDR3 region has 12 residues. Trimming shortened V by 4 bases and J by 10 bases, and 11 bases separated the two germline ends. The CDR3 DNA reads as TGTGCCAGTAGTACCTACCCGGGGGAGCAGTTCTTC. Protein product: CASSTYPGEQFF.

The J gene is TRBJ2-3, the V gene TRBV21-1; no DNA check was done on the table's D call, TRBD1. TRBV21-1 counts as a pseudogene. The CDR3 covers 12 residues. The CDR3 coding sequence is TGTGCCAGCAGCAAATTAGGACAGGTGGAGTATTTT. Amino acids: CASSKLGQVEYF.

J is TRBJ1-1 and V is TRBV11-2; D might be TRBD1 (5 bases). V was shortened by 6 bases and J by 0 bases, with 8 bases between the two germline ends. Per the germline V gene, CDR1 is SGHAT and CDR2 is FQNNGV. The CDR3 extends over 13 amino acids. The CDR3 sequence is CASRQELNTEAFF. In nucleotides, the CDR3 is TGTGCCAGCAGACAGGAGCTGAACACTGAAGCTTTCTTT.

The chain is built from TRBV29-1 and TRBJ2-3; TRBD1 matches at 9 bases. There are 14 residues in the CDR3. V lost 3 bases to trimming and J lost 5 bases; unmatched junction nucleotides: 6. The germline V gene has CDR1 SQVTM and CDR2 ANQGSEA. CDR3 loop: CSVEGTGRGDTQYF. The CDR3 DNA reads TGCAGCGTTGAGGGGACAGGGAGGGGAGATACGCAGTATTTT.

This clone came up a few times. The V gene is TRBV30, the J gene TRBJ1-2; D is unresolved. This CDR3 is built from 13 residues. V gave up 3 bases and J gave up 2 bases, with 10 bases separating them. Germline values: CDR1 GTSNPN, CDR2 SVGIG (reference sequence). The chain's CDR3 is CAWRGPTNYGYTF. CDR3 nucleotide sequence: TGTGCCTGGAGAGGGCCTACCAACTATGGCTACACCTTC.

The rearrangement links TRBV11-3 to TRBJ1-1, with D perhaps TRBD1 (5 bases). CDR1 is SGHNT, CDR2 YENEEA, per germline. There are 13 residues in the CDR3. Between the trimmed V and J ends, which lost 3 bases and 4 bases, there was a span of 9 bases. The CDR3 DNA follows: TGTGCCAGCAGCTTGGGTCAGGGCACTGAAGCTTTCTTT. Amino acid sequence: CASSLGQGTEAFF.

As DNA, the CDR3 is TGTGCCAGCAGCTTAGGGACTCCCTTTTACAATGAGCAGTTCTTC. Amino acids: CASSLGTPFYNEQFF. The V call is TRBV7-2, the J call TRBJ2-1, with a possible D match to TRBD2 (5 bases). The V gene's germline CDR1 is SGHTA and CDR2 FQGNSA. Trimming removed 1 base from V and 4 bases from J, with 11 bases in between. The CDR3 totals 15 residues.

The V and J genes are TRBV27 and TRBJ2-5, with D possibly being TRBD1 or TRBD2 (5 bases each). This CDR3 has 15 amino acids. V lost 3 bases and J 5 bases, leaving 16 bases between the germline ends. Germline CDR1 reads MNHEY; CDR2 reads SMNVEV (reference sequence). CDR3 bases: TGTGCCAGCAGTTTCCGGGACCGAAGTGGGGAGACCCAGTACTTC. This translates into CASSFRDRSGETQYF.

The genes are TRBV5-6 and TRBJ2-1; possibly TRBD1 for D (6 bases). The CDR3 consists of 16 residues. The germline V and J ends were trimmed by 1 base and 5 bases, with 16 bases remaining between them. The germline CDR1 and CDR2 sequences are SGHDT and YYEEEE. CDR3 coding DNA: TGTGCCAGCAGCTTGTTTTCAGGGGATACCAACAATGAGCAGTTCTTC. Encoded protein: CASSLFSGDTNNEQFF. The variable domain in full, with the rest retrieved from reference TRBV5-6 and TRBJ2-1, is DAGVTQSPTHLIKTRGQQVTLRCSPKSGHDTVSWYQQALGQGPQFIFQYYEEEERQRGNFPDRFSGHQFPNYSSELNVNALLLGDSALYLCASSLFSGDTNNEQFFGPGTRLTVL.

This CDR3 is CASSPQDRFSNYGYTF. The CDR3 nucleotides read TGTGCCAGCAGCCCGCAGGACAGGTTTTCTAACTATGGCTACACCTTC. The chain has TRBV4-2 and TRBJ1-2; 7 bases match TRBD1. CDR3 length equals 16 residues. In germline, CDR1 is LGHNA, CDR2 YNFKEQ. V shed 4 bases, J shed 0 bases, and the junction held 8 bases outside the gene matches.

The chain combines TRBV11-2 with TRBJ1-4; TRBD1 is a possible D gene (6 bases). The ends were cut back, 6 bases at V and 8 bases at J, with 16 bases in the middle. This CDR3 is built from 14 residues. Germline lookup yields CDR1 SGHAT and CDR2 FQNNGV. In nucleotides, the CDR3 is TGTGCCAGCAGGCCCGGTTGGAGGGGGGAAAAACTGTTTTTT. Amino acid sequence: CASRPGWRGEKLFF.

The chain employs TRBV13 and TRBJ1-1; no reliable D call. V gave up 2 bases and J gave up 2 bases, with 6 bases separating them. CDR1 is PRHDT and CDR2 is FYEKMQ in the germline V gene (reference sequence). The CDR3 totals 13 residues. CDR3: CASSLMVNTEAFF. In nucleotides, the CDR3 is TGTGCCAGCAGCTTAATGGTAAACACTGAAGCTTTCTTT.

The V and J genes are TRBV4-1 and TRBJ1-2; D not certain. CDR3 length equals 13 residues. Trimming pared 0 bases from V and 4 bases from J, leaving 6 bases between. CDR1 is MGHRA and CDR2 is YSYEKL in the germline V gene. DNA for the CDR3: TGCGCCAGCAGCCAAGAGGCGGGCTATGGCTACACCTTC. Translation gives CASSQEAGYGYTF.

V is TRBV5-1 and J is TRBJ2-7; no reliable D call. Trimming removed 4 bases at V and 5 bases at J, with 10 bases between. The V gene's germline CDR1 is SGHRS and CDR2 YFSETQ. The CDR3 runs to 12 residues. The DNA for the CDR3 is TGCGCCAGCAGCGTTAGGGCAAACGAGCAGTACTTC. Its protein product is CASSVRANEQYF.